This T cell receptor (beta chain) comes out of a study of regulatory T cells in long-lasting Graves disease. Points from the study as a whole: A greater number of public clonotypes (approximately 2,500) was shared by persistent patients than by new patients (approximately 1,000). Newly diagnosed disease favored TRBV20-1 and TRBJ2-1 over persistent disease.

Relying on iRepertoire HTBI primers and Arm-PCR of CDR3 regions, the team built TCR beta libraries. TCRdb fed the multiplex PCR reads into MiXCR, producing one record per CDR3 protein. The sample holds 520,000 or so distinct CDR3 sequences, about 11% seen once. This CDR3 is built from 17 residues. J lost 3 bases, V lost 2 bases, and 11 bases had no gene match. Germline CDR1 is MNHEY and CDR2 is SVGAGI. Stated time point: newly diagnosed GD, antithyroid drugs for less than 3 months. Extracted RNA from PBMCs served as the source of the TCR library. This clonotype has just a few counts. The antigen remains undetermined. These records were also assigned to another study, of T cells in Graves' hyperthyroidism and ophthalmopathy.

The source was peripheral blood mononuclear cells (PBMCs), collected at new diagnosis, from a patient treated with antithyroid drugs. The sequence derives from a woman between 25 and 40 years old with Graves disease. The J gene is TRBJ2-7, the V gene TRBV6-5, with 9 bases matching TRBD1. This CDR3 is CASSYGGTGFGVYEQYF. The CDR3 DNA reads as TGTGCCAGCAGTTACGGGGGGACAGGGTTCGGAGTCTACGAGCAGTACTTC.